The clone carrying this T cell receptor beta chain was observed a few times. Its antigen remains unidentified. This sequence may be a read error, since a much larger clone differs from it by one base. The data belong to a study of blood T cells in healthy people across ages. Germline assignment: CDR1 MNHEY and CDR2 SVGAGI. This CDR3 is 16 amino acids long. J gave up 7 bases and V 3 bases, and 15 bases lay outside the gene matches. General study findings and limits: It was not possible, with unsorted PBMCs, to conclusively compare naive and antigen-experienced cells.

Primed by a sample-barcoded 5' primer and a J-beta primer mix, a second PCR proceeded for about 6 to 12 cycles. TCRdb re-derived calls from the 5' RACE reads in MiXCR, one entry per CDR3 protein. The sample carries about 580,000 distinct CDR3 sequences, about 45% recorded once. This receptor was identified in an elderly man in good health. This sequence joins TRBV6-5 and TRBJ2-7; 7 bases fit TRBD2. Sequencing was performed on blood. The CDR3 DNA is TGTGCCAGCAGTTATGGGCGGGAGTGGACCTACAATGAGCAGTACTTC. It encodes CASSYGREWTYNEQYF.